The 29 T cell receptor beta chains presented below share a single source sample, sequenced in a study of neurological immune-mediated disorders. TCRdb re-called the 5' RACE reads through MiXCR, storing one row per CDR3 protein. The data contain under 35,000 distinct CDR3 sequences, roughly 1.6% of them singletons. Sample: PBMCs. The receptor set was obtained from a woman in her thirties with multiple sclerosis.

The sample holds many counts of this clonotype. This chain uses TRBV9 with TRBJ1-1; 9 nucleotides align to TRBD1. The V gene's germline CDR1 is SGDLS and CDR2 YYNGEE. CDR3 size: 16 residues. Unmatched junction bases numbered 10, after V lost 2 bases and J lost 5 bases. This CDR3 is CASSVDPTGGLTEAFF. CDR3 in DNA: TGTGCCAGCAGCGTGGATCCGACAGGGGGGTTGACTGAAGCTTTCTTT.

This clonotype was counted many times. This rearrangement joins TRBV12-3 or TRBV12-4 to TRBJ1-6; 11 positions match TRBD1. V shed 2 bases, J shed 6 bases, and the junction held 6 bases outside the gene matches. The CDR3 has 17 amino acids. The CDR3 sequence is CASSLTPGTGGNSPLHF. CDR3 DNA: TGTGCCAGCAGTTTAACCCCCGGGACAGGGGGTAATTCACCCCTCCACTTT.

This clonotype was detected ten times or more. V gene TRBV5-1 combines with J gene TRBJ2-4; weak D call: TRBD1 (5 bases). This CDR3 has 15 amino acids. Trimming shortened V by 0 bases and J by 6 bases, and 13 bases separated the two germline ends. Germline loops: CDR1 SGHRS, CDR2 YFSETQ. Here the CDR3 reads CASSLESGSRNIQYF. Here the CDR3 DNA reads TGCGCCAGCAGCTTGGAGTCAGGGTCGAGAAACATTCAGTACTTC.

This clonotype was observed many times. The chain carries TRBV5-1 and TRBJ1-2; D call uncertain. The CDR3 runs 13 residues. V was cut by 2 bases and J by 0 bases, with 5 bases left in between. The germline V gene has CDR1 SGHRS and CDR2 YFSETQ. The CDR3 region is CASSLTANYGYTF. The CDR3 nucleotides read TGCGCCAGCAGCTTAACAGCTAACTATGGCTACACCTTC.

This clonotype has a count of ten or more. The rearrangement links TRBV4-1 to TRBJ1-2; D not certain. This CDR3 is built from 13 residues. Germline CDR1 is MGHRA and CDR2 is YSYEKL. With 1 base removed from V and 6 bases from J, the gap between germline ends came to 9 bases. The CDR3 DNA reads TGCGCCAGCAGCCAAGTCTCGCTTAATGGCTACACCTTC. It encodes CASSQVSLNGYTF.

The table lists this clonotype with many counts. The chain combines TRBV27 with TRBJ2-3; 7 bases are shared with TRBD2. This CDR3 contains 16 residues. CDR1 and CDR2 from the germline V gene are MNHEY and SMNVEV (reference sequence). Losses at the gene ends were 4 bases for V and 2 bases for J; bases not matched to a gene: 9. The CDR3 reads CASSSRPAGITDTQYF. The CDR3 nucleotides read TGTGCCAGCAGTTCCCGTCCAGCGGGGATCACAGATACGCAGTATTTT.

This clonotype was seen many times. The chain couples TRBV29-1 to TRBJ1-2; 10 bases are a match to TRBD1. The CDR3 is made up of 13 amino acids. Germline V lookup: CDR1 SQVTM, CDR2 ANQGSEA. V lost 6 bases to trimming and J lost 1 base; unmatched junction nucleotides: 2. The CDR3 loop reads CSVGTGDNYGYTF. CDR3 nucleotides: TGCAGCGTGGGGACAGGGGATAACTATGGCTACACCTTC.

This clonotype was seen ten or more times. The chain recombines TRBV5-1 with TRBJ1-2, with D perhaps TRBD1 (5 bases). V was clipped by 0 bases and J by 3 bases, with 12 bases between them. CDR1 is SGHRS, CDR2 YFSETQ, per germline. The CDR3 is 15 residues long. The CDR3 DNA follows: TGCGCCAGCAGCTTGGAACCCACCAGGGACTATGGCTACACCTTC. This encodes CASSLEPTRDYGYTF.

This clonotype was seen ten or more times. V gene TRBV5-5 combines with J gene TRBJ2-4, with TRBD1 identical over 10 bases. The CDR3 is 12 amino acids. Germline assignment: CDR1 SGHKS and CDR2 YYEKEE (reference sequence). With 5 bases clipped from V and 11 bases from J, the junction kept 4 bases outside the gene matches. CDR3: CASSKGQGVQYF. The CDR3 bases are TGTGCCAGCAGTAAAGGACAGGGGGTTCAGTACTTC.

This clonotype was detected ten times or more. The chain employs TRBV7-9 and TRBJ2-3; a weak D match, TRBD1 (5 bases). This CDR3 has 14 amino acids. V lost 5 bases and J 3 bases, leaving 12 bases between the germline ends. CDR1 and CDR2 from the germline V gene are SEHNR and FQNEAQ (reference sequence). This CDR3 is CASSIRVGTDTQYF. CDR3 coding DNA: TGTGCCAGCAGCATCAGGGTAGGGACAGATACGCAGTATTTT.

This clonotype was seen at least ten times. The chain's CDR3 is CATPDRRSSYEQYF. The CDR3 coding sequence is TGTGCCACCCCTGACAGGAGGAGTTCCTACGAGCAGTACTTC. The chain uses TRBV24-1 and TRBJ2-7; D is perhaps TRBD1 (6 bases). The CDR3 sequence is 14 residues long. Trimming stripped 9 bases from V and 1 base from J, with 15 bases between. The germline V gene has CDR1 KGHDR and CDR2 SFDVKD.

At least ten counts were recorded for this clonotype. J is TRBJ2-7 and V is TRBV3-1, with 8 bases fitting TRBD2. The germline V gene has CDR1 LGHDT and CDR2 YNNKEL (reference sequence). The CDR3 sequence is 15 residues long. Trimming took 0 bases from V and 2 from J; bases not matched to a gene: 3. The CDR3 region has the DNA TGTGCCAGCAGCCAAGATTCGGGACTAGCCTACGAGCAGTACTTC. Protein product: CASSQDSGLAYEQYF.

This clonotype was seen many times. The chain is built from TRBV6-5 and TRBJ1-2; D is ambiguous. This CDR3 is 15 amino acids long. The germline V gene has CDR1 MNHEY and CDR2 SVGAGI. V dropped 5 bases and J dropped 3 bases, with 16 bases sitting between them. For the CDR3, the DNA is TGTGCCAGCAGTCCCCTTCAGACCTTTTACTATGGCTACACCTTC. This encodes CASSPLQTFYYGYTF.

This clonotype was seen repeatedly, ten times or more. The J gene is TRBJ1-2, the V gene TRBV6-1; D gene ambiguous. Trimming shortened V by 5 bases and J by 3 bases, and 13 bases separated the two germline ends. This CDR3 is 14 amino acids long. Germline assignment: CDR1 MNHNS and CDR2 SASEGT. Written as DNA, the CDR3 is TGTGCCAGCAGTTACACGGAACCCTACTATGGCTACACCTTC. Encoded protein: CASSYTEPYYGYTF.

This clonotype was recorded at least ten times. V is TRBV20-1 and J is TRBJ2-3, with a tentative D call TRBD1 (5 bases). CDR3 length equals 13 residues. Germline values: CDR1 DFQATT, CDR2 SNEGSKA (reference sequence). CDR3 coding DNA: TGCAGGACAGTGGGGCCTAGCACAGATACGCAGTATTTT. Translation gives CRTVGPSTDTQYF.

At least ten counts were recorded for this clonotype. The chain uses TRBV5-1 and TRBJ1-1, with unresolved D. CDR1 is SGHRS and CDR2 is YFSETQ in the germline V gene. V was shortened by 0 bases and J by 0 bases, with 12 bases between the two germline ends. The CDR3 is made up of 16 amino acids. Here the CDR3 reads CASSLAGPPLNTEAFF. The CDR3 bases are TGCGCCAGCAGCTTGGCCGGCCCACCATTGAACACTGAAGCTTTCTTT.

At least ten counts were recorded for this clonotype. This chain uses TRBV20-1 with TRBJ1-5; 8 nucleotides line up with TRBD1. The CDR3 has 12 residues. Germline values: CDR1 DFQATT, CDR2 SNEGSKA (reference sequence). The junction had 5 bases not matched to a gene; V was cut back by 6 bases and J by 7 bases. CDR3 amino acids: CSARTGLQPQHF. CDR3 nucleotides: TGCAGTGCCCGGACAGGGTTACAGCCCCAGCATTTT.

This clonotype was seen many times. The rearrangement joins TRBV7-6 to TRBJ2-7; TRBD1 matches at 7 bases. Germline CDR1 is SGHVS and CDR2 is FNYEAQ. The V segment lost 1 base and the J segment 5 bases; nucleotides outside the gene matches: 5. The CDR3 contains 14 residues. CDR3 DNA: TGTGCCAGCAGCTTAGGGACAGGTCTCGACGAGCAGTACTTC. It specifies CASSLGTGLDEQYF. The whole variable domain, filled in from reference TRBV7-6 and TRBJ2-7, reads GAGVSQSPRYKVTKRGQDVALRCDPISGHVSLYWYRQALGQGPEFLTYFNYEAQQDKSGLPNDRFSAERPEGSISTLTIQRTEQRDSAMYRCASSLGTGLDEQYFGPGTRLTVT.

This clonotype was detected a few times. Since the CDR3 does not end with the conserved phenylalanine or tryptophan, this likely comes from a read error. This chain uses TRBV12-3 or TRBV12-4 with TRBJ1-2; 8 nucleotides align to TRBD1. V was clipped by 5 bases and J by 4 bases; unmatched bases: 6. The CDR3 sequence is 14 residues long. CDR3 sequence: CASSAGQGAYGYTN. Here the CDR3 DNA reads TGTGCCAGCAGTGCCGGACAGGGAGCCTATGGCTACACCAAC.

This clonotype was observed many times. The rearrangement uses TRBV6-2 or TRBV6-3 and TRBJ1-1; 9 nucleotides agree with TRBD1. The length of the CDR3 is 14 residues. Germline CDR1 and CDR2: MNHEY and SVGEGT. With V trimmed by 7 bases and J by 3 bases, 6 bases remained unmatched. In DNA form, the CDR3 reads TGTGCCAGCACCGGGGACAGGGTGGACACTGAAGCTTTCTTT. Translation gives CASTGDRVDTEAFF.

This clonotype has a handful of counts. One base away lies a much larger clone, so this may be a sequencing read error. No conserved phenylalanine or tryptophan is present at the end of the CDR3, so a read error is the likely explanation. The CDR3 protein is CASSQRAFGKDTQYC. CDR3 sequence (DNA): TGCGCCAGCAGCCAAAGGGCTTTCGGCAAAGATACGCAGTATTGT. J is TRBJ2-3 and V is TRBV4-1; D remains ambiguous. The germline CDR1 and CDR2 sequences are MGHRA and YSYEKL. Trimming pared 2 bases from V and 5 bases from J, leaving 14 bases between. The length of the CDR3 is 15 residues.

This clonotype was detected ten times or more. This chain uses TRBV11-2 with TRBJ1-1; the match to TRBD1 covers 8 bases. V trimming: 5 bases; J trimming: 6 bases; junction bases outside the gene matches: 5. The CDR3 contains 13 residues. The germline CDR1 and CDR2 sequences are SGHAT and FQNNGV. CDR3 sequence (DNA): TGTGCCAGCAGCCGGACAGGGATCGCTGAAGCTTTCTTT. Its translation is CASSRTGIAEAFF.

This clonotype was counted many times. This chain joins TRBV6-5 and TRBJ1-1, with no clear D. The CDR3 has 13 residues. From germline, CDR1 is MNHEY and CDR2 SVGAGI. V gave up 0 bases and J gave up 1 base, with 3 bases separating them. CDR3 coding DNA: TGTGCCAGCAGTTACTCAGCGAACACTGAAGCTTTCTTT. Its translation is CASSYSANTEAFF.

In its sample, this clonotype was seen many times. The chain is built from TRBV5-1 and TRBJ1-4; D is unresolved. The germline CDR1 and CDR2 sequences are SGHRS and YFSETQ. CDR3 length equals 14 residues. The V end was cut by 1 base, the J end by 0 bases, with 4 bases between. The CDR3 loop reads CASSLSSTNEKLFF. The CDR3 coding sequence is TGCGCCAGCAGCTTGTCGTCAACTAATGAAAAACTGTTTTTT. Full variable domain (outside the CDR3, taken from reference TRBV5-1 and TRBJ1-4): KAGVTQTPRYLIKTRGQQVTLSCSPISGHRSVSWYQQTPGQGLQFLFEYFSETQRNKGNFPGRFSGRQFSNSRSEMNVSTLELGDSALYLCASSLSSTNEKLFFGSGTQLSVL.

This clonotype has a count of ten or more. The chain couples TRBV29-1 to TRBJ1-1; D not certain. The CDR3 has 11 residues. V was pared by 4 bases and J by 5 bases, with 8 bases between. Germline-derived CDR1 and CDR2 are SQVTM and ANQGSEA. The CDR3: CSVGRETEAFF. CDR3 coding DNA: TGCAGCGTTGGTAGGGAAACTGAAGCTTTCTTT.

This clonotype appeared many times. This chain joins TRBV12-3 or TRBV12-4 and TRBJ2-7; no clear D. There are 11 residues in the CDR3. Trimming pared 6 bases from V and 2 bases from J, leaving 5 bases between. DNA of the CDR3: TGTGCCAGCAGCGAGACCTACGAGCAGTACTTC. This translates into CASSETYEQYF.

This clonotype was counted ten times or more. The chain couples TRBV7-3 to TRBJ2-1, with D possibly being TRBD2 (7 bases). The V gene's germline CDR1 is SGHTA and CDR2 FQGTGA. CDR3 length: 15 amino acids. Trimming took off 2 bases at V and 6 bases at J, with 14 bases between the two ends. CDR3 sequence: CASSLFEGGGNEQFF. DNA for the CDR3: TGTGCCAGCAGCTTATTTGAGGGGGGGGGCAATGAGCAGTTCTTC. The full variable domain, its missing parts supplied by reference TRBV7-3 and TRBJ2-1, is GAGVSQTPSNKVTEKGKYVELRCDPISGHTALYWYRQSLGQGPEFLIYFQGTGAADDSGLPNDRFFAVRPEGSVSTLKIQRTERGDSAVYLCASSLFEGGGNEQFFGPGTRLTVL.

This clonotype was seen many times. The rearrangement links TRBV6-5 to TRBJ2-3; 7 bases map to TRBD2. Trimming removed 2 bases from V and 2 bases from J; junction bases left unmatched: 4. CDR3 size: 15 residues. Germline loops: CDR1 MNHEY, CDR2 SVGAGI. The CDR3 DNA is TGTGCCAGCAGTTACCACCTAGCGGACACAGATACGCAGTATTTT. Translation gives CASSYHLADTDTQYF.

At least ten counts were recorded for this clonotype. V and J are TRBV6-2 or TRBV6-3 and TRBJ2-7; D gene uncertain. The germline V gene encodes CDR1 MNHEY and CDR2 SVGEGT. CDR3 size: 15 residues. Trimming removed 2 bases at V and 0 bases at J, with 11 bases between. Here the CDR3 reads CASSYRLGNSYEQYF. In DNA form, the CDR3 reads TGTGCCAGCAGTTACCGGCTGGGCAACTCCTACGAGCAGTACTTC.